This paragraph reports one T cell receptor beta chain. Antigen specificity is unknown. This entry comes from a study of T cell repertoires in cytomegalovirus infection. Findings and limits, study-wide: There were carriers of CMV plus the relevant HLA, and cumulative public TCR beta family frequency identified them.

After removal of 0 bases from V and 4 bases from J, the junction contained 5 bases not matched to a gene. The CDR3 contains 16 residues. Germline CDR1 SGHDT, CDR2 YYEEEE. TCRdb analysed the reads with MiXCR anew, one entry per CDR3 protein. The sample lists over 450,000 distinct CDR3 sequences; about 11% were seen once. The sequence was collected from a human donor in good health (CMV status not recorded). Some clones in this sample may be carry-over from other donors' samples. Sequenced input: PBMCs. This chain connects TRBV5-6 to TRBJ1-5; TRBD1 aligns across 9 bases. CDR3 sequence: CASSLARDRANQPQHF. CDR3 sequence (DNA): TGTGCCAGCAGCTTGGCCCGGGACAGGGCTAATCAGCCCCAGCATTTT.